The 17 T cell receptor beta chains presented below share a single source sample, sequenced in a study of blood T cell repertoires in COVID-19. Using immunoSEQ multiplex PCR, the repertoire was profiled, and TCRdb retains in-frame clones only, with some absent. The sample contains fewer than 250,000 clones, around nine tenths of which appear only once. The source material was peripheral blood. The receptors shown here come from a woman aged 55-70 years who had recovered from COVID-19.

The CDR3 sequence is CASSLGGERNEQFF. CDR3 nucleotides: TGTGCCAGCAGCTTAGGCGGGGAAAGGAATGAGCAGTTCTTC. The chain couples TRBV7-3 to TRBJ2-1; possibly TRBD2 for D (6 bases). The length of the CDR3 is 14 residues. Germline V CDR1 and CDR2: SGHTA, FQGTGA. Trimming removed 2 bases from V and 7 bases from J, with 12 bases in between. Full variable domain (rest looked up from reference TRBV7-3 and TRBJ2-1): GAGVSQTPSNKVTEKGKYVELRCDPISGHTALYWYRQSLGQGPEFLIYFQGTGAADDSGLPNDRFFAVRPEGSVSTLKIQRTERGDSAVYLCASSLGGERNEQFFGPGTRLTVL.

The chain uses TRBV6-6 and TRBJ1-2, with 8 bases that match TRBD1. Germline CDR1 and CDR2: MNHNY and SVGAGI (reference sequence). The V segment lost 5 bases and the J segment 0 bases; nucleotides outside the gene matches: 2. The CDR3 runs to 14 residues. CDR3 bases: TGTGCCAGCAGTGGGACAGGACCTAACTATGGCTACACCTTC. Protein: CASSGTGPNYGYTF.

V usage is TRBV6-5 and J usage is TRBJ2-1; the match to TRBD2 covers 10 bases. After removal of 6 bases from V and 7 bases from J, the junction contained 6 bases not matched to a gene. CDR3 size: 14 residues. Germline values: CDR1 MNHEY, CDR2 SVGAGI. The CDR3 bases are TGTGCCAGCAGACTAGCGGGGCGAGGGAATGAGCAGTTCTTC. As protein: CASRLAGRGNEQFF.

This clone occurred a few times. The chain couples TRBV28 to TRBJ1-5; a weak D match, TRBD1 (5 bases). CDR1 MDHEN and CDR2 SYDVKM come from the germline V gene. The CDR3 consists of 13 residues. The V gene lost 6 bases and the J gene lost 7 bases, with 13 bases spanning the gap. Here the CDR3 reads CASSRLQGQPQHF. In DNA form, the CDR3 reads TGTGCCAGCAGCAGACTCCAGGGACAGCCCCAGCATTTT.

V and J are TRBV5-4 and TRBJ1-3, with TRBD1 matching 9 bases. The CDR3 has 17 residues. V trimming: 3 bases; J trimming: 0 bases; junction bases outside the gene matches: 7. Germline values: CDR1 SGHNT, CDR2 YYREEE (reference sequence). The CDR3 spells CASSYKGQGFSGNTIYF. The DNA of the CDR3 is TGTGCCAGCAGCTACAAAGGACAGGGGTTCTCTGGAAACACCATATATTTT.

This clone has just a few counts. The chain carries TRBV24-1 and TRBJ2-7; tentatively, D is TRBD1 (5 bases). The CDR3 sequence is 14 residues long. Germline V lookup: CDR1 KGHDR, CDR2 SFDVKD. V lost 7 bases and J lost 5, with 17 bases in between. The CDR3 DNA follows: TGTGCCACCAGCGAGGACACGTTGATCAACGAGCAGTACTTC. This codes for CATSEDTLINEQYF.

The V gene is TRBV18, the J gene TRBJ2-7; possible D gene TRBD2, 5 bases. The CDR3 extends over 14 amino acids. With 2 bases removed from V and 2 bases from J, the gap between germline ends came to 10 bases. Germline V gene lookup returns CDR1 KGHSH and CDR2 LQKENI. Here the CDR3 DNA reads TGTGCCAGCTCACCAGGACTCACAACCTACGAGCAGTACTTC. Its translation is CASSPGLTTYEQYF.

The CDR3 coding sequence is TGTGCCAGCAGTGAAACTGCCGGCATCTACCGGGGGGAACTGTTTTTT. It codes for CASSETAGIYRGELFF. The chain recombines TRBV2 with TRBJ1-4, with a possible D match to TRBD1 (5 bases). Trimming took 2 bases from V and 12 from J, leaving 22 bases between them. CDR3 length: 16 amino acids. The V gene's germline CDR1 is SNHLY and CDR2 FYNNEI.

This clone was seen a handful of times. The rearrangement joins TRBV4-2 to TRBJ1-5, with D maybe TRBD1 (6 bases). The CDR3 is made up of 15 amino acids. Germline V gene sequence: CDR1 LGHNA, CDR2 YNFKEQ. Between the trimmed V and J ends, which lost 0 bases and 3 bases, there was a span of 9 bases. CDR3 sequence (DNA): TGTGCCAGCAGCCAAGAGGGGGGGCTCAATCAGCCCCAGCATTTT. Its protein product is CASSQEGGLNQPQHF.

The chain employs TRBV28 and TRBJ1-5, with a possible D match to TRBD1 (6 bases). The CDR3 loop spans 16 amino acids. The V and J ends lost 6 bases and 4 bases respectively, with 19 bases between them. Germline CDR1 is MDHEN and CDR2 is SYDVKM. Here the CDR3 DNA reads TGTGCCAGCAGCCTCGGGGGGGCGCCGGTGAATCAGCCCCAGCATTTT. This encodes CASSLGGAPVNQPQHF.

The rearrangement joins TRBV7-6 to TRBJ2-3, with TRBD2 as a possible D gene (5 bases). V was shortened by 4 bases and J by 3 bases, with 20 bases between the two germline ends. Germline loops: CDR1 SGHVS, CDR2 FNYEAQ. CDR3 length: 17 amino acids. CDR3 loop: CASSSPGAQRPTDTQYF. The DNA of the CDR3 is TGTGCCAGCAGCTCTCCCGGAGCACAGCGGCCAACAGATACGCAGTATTTT. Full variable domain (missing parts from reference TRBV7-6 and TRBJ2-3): GAGVSQSPRYKVTKRGQDVALRCDPISGHVSLYWYRQALGQGPEFLTYFNYEAQQDKSGLPNDRFSAERPEGSISTLTIQRTEQRDSAMYRCASSSPGAQRPTDTQYFGPGTRLTVL.

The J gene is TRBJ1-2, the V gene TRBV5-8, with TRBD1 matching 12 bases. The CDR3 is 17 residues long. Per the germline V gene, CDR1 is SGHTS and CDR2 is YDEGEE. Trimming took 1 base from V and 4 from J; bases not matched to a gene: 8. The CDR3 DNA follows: TGTGCCAGCAGCTTGTTACGGGGGACAGGGGGCGCCTATGGCTACACCTTC. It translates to CASSLLRGTGGAYGYTF.

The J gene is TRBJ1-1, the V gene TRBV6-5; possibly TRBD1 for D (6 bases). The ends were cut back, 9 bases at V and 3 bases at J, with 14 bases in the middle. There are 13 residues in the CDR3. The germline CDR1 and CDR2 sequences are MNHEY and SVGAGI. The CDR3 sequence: CASTQGGDTEAFF. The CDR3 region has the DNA TGTGCCAGTACACAGGGCGGTGACACTGAAGCTTTCTTT.

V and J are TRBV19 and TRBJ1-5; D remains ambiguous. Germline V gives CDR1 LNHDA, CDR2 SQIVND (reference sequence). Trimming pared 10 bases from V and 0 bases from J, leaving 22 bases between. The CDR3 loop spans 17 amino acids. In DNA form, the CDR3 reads TGTGCCACCCGTGGGAGGGCGCAACGATATAGCAATCAGCCCCAGCATTTT. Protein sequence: CATRGRAQRYSNQPQHF. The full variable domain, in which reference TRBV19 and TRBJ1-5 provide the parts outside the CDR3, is DGGITQSPKYLFRKEGQNVTLSCEQNLNHDAMYWYRQDPGQGLRLIYYSQIVNDFQKGDIAEGYSVSREKKESFPLTVTSAQKNPTAFYLCATRGRAQRYSNQPQHFGDGTRLSIL.

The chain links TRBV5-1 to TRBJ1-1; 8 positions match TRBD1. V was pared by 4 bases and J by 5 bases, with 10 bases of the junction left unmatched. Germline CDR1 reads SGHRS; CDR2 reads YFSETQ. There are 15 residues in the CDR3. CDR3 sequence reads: CASSPPDRVLTEAFF. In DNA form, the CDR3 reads TGCGCCAGCAGCCCACCGGACAGGGTTTTAACTGAAGCTTTCTTT.

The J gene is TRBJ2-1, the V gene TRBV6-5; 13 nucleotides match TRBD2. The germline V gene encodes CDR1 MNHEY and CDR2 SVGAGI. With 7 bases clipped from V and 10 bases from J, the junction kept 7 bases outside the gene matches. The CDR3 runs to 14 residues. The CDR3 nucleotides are TGTGCCAGCATTGGACTAGCGGGGGCGAGAGAGCAGTTCTTC. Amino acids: CASIGLAGAREQFF.

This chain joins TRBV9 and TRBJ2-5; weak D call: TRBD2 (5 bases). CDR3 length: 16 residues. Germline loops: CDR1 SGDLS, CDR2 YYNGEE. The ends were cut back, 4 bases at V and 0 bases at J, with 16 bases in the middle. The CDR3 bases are TGTGCCAGCAGCTACGGGGAGAGGGCCCACCAAGAGACCCAGTACTTC. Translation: CASSYGERAHQETQYF.